A selection of T cell receptor beta chains follows, all from one sample in a study of chemoradiotherapy in HPV16-positive cancers. The method was immunoSEQ multiplex PCR; TCRdb's version includes in-frame clones alone and lacks a portion of them. This table holds around 7,000 clones, roughly four fifths found once. Sample: tumor tissue, taken from a patient who underwent chemoradiotherapy. The receptors stem from a human donor with HPV-associated anogenital cancer. Each CDR3 is given with its conserved first and last residue. D genes are given only for firm matches. Part of the rows lack a size; the others show once, few, many or a class for expanded clones.

TGTGCCAGCAGCTCAAGACAGGAAATACAAGAGACCCAGTACTTC CASSSRQEIQETQYF . TRBJ2-5 . TRBV11-2
TGTGCCAGCAGCCTTAGACAGGGTAGCAATCAGCCCCAGCATTTT CASSLRQGSNQPQHF TRBD1 TRBJ1-5 . TRBV6-5
TGTGCCAGCCTACTTGGACAGCTGTCCCTATCTGGAAACACCATATATTTT CASLLGQLSLSGNTIYF . TRBJ1-3 . TRBV2
TGTGCCAGCAGCGTAGGTTGGAATCAGCCCCAGCATTTT CASSVGWNQPQHF . TRBJ1-5 . TRBV9
TGTGCTAGTGCAGCGACGAGCTCCTACAATGAGCAGTTCTTC CASAATSSYNEQFF . TRBJ2-1 . TRBV12-5
TGTGCCAGCAGTGAAGCGGGACTGGTGGGTGAGCAGTTCTTC CASSEAGLVGEQFF . TRBJ2-1 . TRBV6-1
TGTGCCAGCAGTACTCCACAGGGTCTTGGGGAAAAACTGTTTTTT CASSTPQGLGEKLFF . TRBJ1-4 . TRBV28
TGCGCCAGCAGTGATGGCGGAGGGTATACACCCCTCCACTTT CASSDGGGYTPLHF . TRBJ1-6 . TRBV10-2
TGTGCCAGCAGCTTTGCAGGTGGTCGCAACACCGGGGAGCTGTTTTTT CASSFAGGRNTGELFF . TRBJ2-2 . TRBV5-5
TGTGCCAGCAGCCCCGCCTCGGGTTCACCCCTCCACTTT CASSPASGSPLHF . TRBJ1-6 . TRBV7-9
TGTGCCTGGCGCCGGGGGGGCACTGAAGCTTTCTTT CAWRRGGTEAFF . TRBJ1-1 once TRBV30
TGTGCCAGCAGTTACTCCGAGACAGCTAACTATGGCTACACCTTC CASSYSETANYGYTF . TRBJ1-2 once TRBV6-5
TGTGCCAGCAGCTTTACAGGGATTAGGGAAAAACTGTTTTTT CASSFTGIREKLFF . TRBJ1-4 . TRBV25-1
TGTGCCAGCACCGCTAACAGGGGATCTGAAGCTTTCTTT CASTANRGSEAFF TRBD1 TRBJ1-1 . TRBV6-1
TGTGCCAGCAGTTACTCATCCCAGGGCAAGCAGTTCTTC CASSYSSQGKQFF . TRBJ2-1 . TRBV6-5
TGCGCCAGCAGCGCCAACTTGAACACTGAAGCTTTCTTT CASSANLNTEAFF . TRBJ1-1 . TRBV5-1
TGTGCCAGCAGTTTAGGGGGGCATGGGACCTATAATTCACCCCTCCACTTT CASSLGGHGTYNSPLHF . TRBJ1-6 . TRBV28
TGCGCCAGCAGCCAAGGCGGGCTGGCGGGGGGTACAGATACGCAGTATTTT CASSQGGLAGGTDTQYF TRBD2 TRBJ2-3 . TRBV4-1
TGTGCCAGCAGCTTGGGGAGGGACAGGGGGTTCTATGGCTACACCTTC CASSLGRDRGFYGYTF TRBD1 TRBJ1-2 . TRBV7-2
TGTGCCAGCAGTGTACCCAACAAGAACACTGAAGCTTTCTTT CASSVPNKNTEAFF . TRBJ1-1 . TRBV6-1
TGCGCCAGCAGCTTGGGTACGGGATATGGCTACACCTTC CASSLGTGYGYTF . TRBJ1-2 . TRBV5-1
TGTGCCAGCTCACCAGAGCAGAACACAGGGGAGCTGTTTTTT CASSPEQNTGELFF . TRBJ2-2 . TRBV18
TGTGCCAGCAGTACCACGGGACAGGGGACAGATACGCAGTATTTT CASSTTGQGTDTQYF TRBD1 TRBJ2-3 . TRBV28
TGCGCCAGCAGTTTGGGGCTTTCTGCCGGTGAGCAGTTCTTC CASSLGLSAGEQFF . TRBJ2-1 once TRBV5-1
TGTGCCTGGAAGATATGGGGGACCACAGATACGCAGTATTTT CAWKIWGTTDTQYF . TRBJ2-3 . TRBV30
TGTGCCAGTAGTCTAAGGGGACAGGGCTTCGACGTAGAGACCCAGTACTTC CASSLRGQGFDVETQYF TRBD1 TRBJ2-5 . TRBV19
TGCAGCGGCACTCAGGGGGGCGAGCAGTACTTC CSGTQGGEQYF . TRBJ2-7 . TRBV29-1
TGTGCCAGCAGCTTGGACAGATACGAGCAGTACTTC CASSLDRYEQYF . TRBJ2-7 medium-sized TRBV5-4
TGTGCCAGCAGCGTGAGGGAAATTAGCGGGGGGCCGGGGGTTTGGGAAACAGATACGCAGTATTTT CASSVREISGGPGVWETDTQYF TRBD2 TRBJ2-3 . TRBV9
TGCGCCAGCAGCCAAATGTTGGGTACAGGGGGTCAAAATGAGCAGTTCTTC CASSQMLGTGGQNEQFF TRBD1 TRBJ2-1 . TRBV4-1
TGTGCCAGCAGAGCCCCGGGACAGGTTCGATCACCCCTCCACTTT CASRAPGQVRSPLHF TRBD1 TRBJ1-6 . TRBV2
TGTGCCTGGAGGGGCATTACAGGGGGCCCCTATGGCTACACCTTC CAWRGITGGPYGYTF TRBD1 TRBJ1-2 . TRBV30
TGTGCCAGCAGCTTGGGGGACTTCCTCGAGCAGTACTTC CASSLGDFLEQYF . TRBJ2-7 . TRBV7-2
TGTGCCAGTAGTATAGGAGGGCCAGAGACCCAGTACTTC CASSIGGPETQYF . TRBJ2-5 few TRBV19
TGTGCCAGCAGCCCGCCCCGTGGGGCCCAAGAGACCCAGTACTTC CASSPPRGAQETQYF . TRBJ2-5 . TRBV28
TGCGCCAGCAGTCAGAACACTGAAGCTTTCTTT CASSQNTEAFF . TRBJ1-1 . TRBV10-1